A single sample gave rise to the 23 T cell receptor beta chains below, sequenced in a study of monozygotic twins with inflammatory bowel disease. One entry per CDR3 protein, without DNA, is what TCRdb gives after re-calling the 5' RACE reads. The repertoire shows just over 300,000 distinct CDR3 sequences; the top ten hold roughly 5.3%. The sample comprised blood. The receptors were sampled from a human donor with ulcerative colitis or Crohn's disease, or a healthy co-twin of an affected twin (not recorded which).

The chain couples TRBV29-1 to TRBJ2-7; the TRBD1 assignment by TCRdb is unverifiable without DNA. This CDR3 has 12 amino acids. Germline lookup yields CDR1 SQVTM and CDR2 ANQGSEA. The CDR3 here is CSVGHWGYEQYF.

J is TRBJ2-1 and V is TRBV11-2; TCRdb returns TRBD2, unconfirmable since there is no DNA. The CDR3 length is 14 residues. CDR1 and CDR2 from the germline V gene are SGHAT and FQNNGV. CDR3 sequence reads: CASSLWTDPGEQFF.

CDR3 sequence reads: CSASGYRGVGYTF. The chain has TRBV20-1 and TRBJ1-2; TCRdb selects TRBD1, and the lack of DNA leaves this call unchecked. The germline CDR1 and CDR2 sequences are DFQATT and SNEGSKA (reference sequence). This CDR3 is built from 13 residues.

This rearrangement joins TRBV12-3 or TRBV12-4 to TRBJ2-4; TCRdb designates TRBD1, a call that cannot be tested without DNA. The CDR3 has 15 amino acids. CDR3 sequence reads: CASSLALGQGPIQYF.

This rearrangement joins TRBV11-1 to TRBJ2-1; as DNA is missing, the TRBD1 call by TCRdb cannot be tested. Germline V gene data show CDR1 as SGHAT and CDR2 as FQDESV (reference sequence). This CDR3 is built from 19 residues. CDR3 sequence: CASSVGTGFSGRPYNEQFF. Combining the CDR3 with reference TRBV11-1 and TRBJ2-1 gives the whole variable domain EAEVAQSPRYKITEKSQAVAFWCDPISGHATLYWYRQILGQGPELLVQFQDESVVDDSQLPKDRFSAERLKGVDSTLKIQPAELGDSAMYLCASSVGTGFSGRPYNEQFFGPGTRLTVL.

V gene TRBV24-1 combines with J gene TRBJ2-3; TCRdb names TRBD1, which stays unverified in the absence of DNA. The germline V gene has CDR1 KGHDR and CDR2 SFDVKD. The CDR3 is 16 residues long. CDR3 residues: CATSDMGTAPPDTQYF.

The V call is TRBV12-3 or TRBV12-4, the J call TRBJ1-1. This CDR3 has 13 residues. The CDR3 sequence is CASSSRLNTEAFF.

V is TRBV5-5 and J is TRBJ1-1. Germline V gene data show CDR1 as SGHKS and CDR2 as YYEKEE (reference sequence). CDR3 length equals 13 residues. The CDR3 sequence is CASSLGAATEAFF.

This chain joins TRBV6-5 and TRBJ2-7. The CDR3 has 11 residues. Germline CDR1 is MNHEY and CDR2 is SVGAGI. CDR3 sequence reads: CASRRYYEQYF.

V is TRBV4-1 and J is TRBJ2-5; the TCRdb D gene call, TRBD1, has no DNA to confirm it. Germline values: CDR1 MGHRA, CDR2 YSYEKL. The CDR3 contains 20 residues. CDR3 protein: CASSQDPSRQGLGGQETQYF.

V gene TRBV11-2 combines with J gene TRBJ2-3; the TRBD2 assignment by TCRdb is unverifiable without DNA. CDR1 SGHAT and CDR2 FQNNGV come from the germline V gene. The CDR3 has 15 residues. CDR3 sequence reads: CASSLVPLSGDTQYF.

The rearrangement uses TRBV7-9 and TRBJ2-1; the D gene TCRdb calls, TRBD1, cannot be checked with no DNA. Per the germline V gene, CDR1 is SEHNR and CDR2 is FQNEAQ (reference sequence). There are 15 residues in the CDR3. This CDR3 is CASSFDRGTYNEQFF.

J is TRBJ2-1 and V is TRBV7-9; TCRdb selects TRBD1, and the lack of DNA leaves this call unchecked. CDR1 SEHNR and CDR2 FQNEAQ come from the germline V gene (reference sequence). CDR3 length: 14 amino acids. CDR3 amino acids: CASERTRWGGEQFF.

CDR3: CASSRGQNFLYEQYF. The chain couples TRBV5-1 to TRBJ2-7; lacking DNA, the TRBD1 call made by TCRdb goes unchecked. The CDR3 is 15 amino acids. CDR1 and CDR2 from the germline V gene are SGHRS and YFSETQ.

This chain joins TRBV25-1 and TRBJ1-4. This CDR3 is built from 11 residues. Germline V gene data show CDR1 as MGHDK and CDR2 as SYGVNS. CDR3 protein: CASSEHEKLFF.

The chain uses TRBV28 and TRBJ1-5; without DNA, the TCRdb call of TRBD1 cannot be checked. Germline CDR1 is MDHEN and CDR2 is SYDVKM. The CDR3 is made up of 16 amino acids. CDR3 region: CASSFSRGSGNQPQHF.

This sequence joins TRBV18 and TRBJ1-5; TCRdb outputs TRBD1, but without DNA this stays unchecked. The CDR3 loop spans 17 amino acids. Germline V gives CDR1 KGHSH, CDR2 LQKENI. CDR3: CASSPPRGDTSNQPQHF.

The rearrangement links TRBV5-4 to TRBJ2-1. Germline assignment: CDR1 SGHNT and CDR2 YYREEE (reference sequence). CDR3 length equals 11 residues. The chain's CDR3 is CASSLDQEQFF.

This chain joins TRBV14 and TRBJ2-3; the TCRdb D gene call, TRBD2, has no DNA to confirm it. The CDR3 is 17 residues long. Per germline, CDR1 SGHDN and CDR2 FVKESK. The CDR3 reads CASSQRAGGVRADTQYF.

The V and J genes are TRBV5-4 and TRBJ2-1. The CDR3 has 15 amino acids. Germline lookup yields CDR1 SGHNT and CDR2 YYREEE (reference sequence). CDR3: CASSPGQSSYNEQFF. Full variable domain (missing parts from reference TRBV5-4 and TRBJ2-1): ETGVTQSPTHLIKTRGQQVTLRCSSQSGHNTVSWYQQALGQGPQFIFQYYREEENGRGNFPPRFSGLQFPNYSSELNVNALELDDSALYLCASSPGQSSYNEQFFGPGTRLTVL.

The chain has TRBV19 and TRBJ1-6; TCRdb's D call, TRBD1, is unchecked because there is no DNA. The CDR3 loop spans 14 amino acids. CDR1 and CDR2 (germline): LNHDA, SQIVND (reference sequence). The CDR3 reads CASSIGTDSSPLHF.

The V and J genes are TRBV6-1 and TRBJ1-2. In germline, CDR1 is MNHNS, CDR2 SASEGT. This CDR3 spans 15 amino acids. This CDR3 reads CASSEALGINYGYTF.

The chain carries TRBV24-1 and TRBJ2-1; no DNA is available, so the TRBD2 call from TCRdb remains unchecked. CDR3 length equals 14 residues. Germline CDR1 and CDR2: KGHDR and SFDVKD. CDR3 in amino acids: CATSAPPAYNEQFF.